These 7 T cell receptor beta chains originate from one sample sequenced in a study of shared clonotypes between healthy human individuals. Measured with immunoSEQ multiplex PCR; TCRdb has only the in-frame clones, and not every one. The data hold some 1.4 million clones, with around 95% observed a single time. The sample was naive CD4+ T cells sorted from blood. The sample's subset: CD45RA+ positively selected. The receptors derive from a man aged 30-40 years in good health.

The chain has TRBV19 and TRBJ2-1; 10 bases map to TRBD1. The junction had 7 bases not matched to a gene; V was cut back by 6 bases and J by 5 bases. CDR1 LNHDA and CDR2 SQIVND come from the germline V gene (reference sequence). The CDR3 sequence is 15 residues long. In nucleotides, the CDR3 is TGTGCCAGTAGCATGACAGGGGGCGTCCACAATGAGCAGTTCTTC. Protein product: CASSMTGGVHNEQFF.

The genes are TRBV5-6 and TRBJ2-1; 12 bases are shared with TRBD2. CDR3 length equals 15 residues. Germline CDR1 SGHDT, CDR2 YYEEEE. With 4 bases clipped from V and 7 bases from J, the junction kept 6 bases outside the gene matches. The CDR3 DNA reads as TGTGCCAGCAGCCCGGCTAGCGGGAGGGGTAATGAGCAGTTCTTC. Amino acid sequence: CASSPASGRGNEQFF.

This chain links TRBV7-2 with TRBJ2-7, with D perhaps TRBD1 (5 bases). The CDR3 loop spans 13 amino acids. Trimming removed 3 bases from V and 3 bases from J, with 9 bases in between. Germline V lookup: CDR1 SGHTA, CDR2 FQGNSA. The CDR3 nucleotides read TGTGCCAGCAGCTTCGGACACTACTACGAGCAGTACTTC. This encodes CASSFGHYYEQYF.

The genes are TRBV27 and TRBJ2-6, with 7 bases lining up with TRBD2. The V gene end was trimmed by 6 bases and the J gene end by 13 bases; junction bases not matched to a gene: 6. CDR1 and CDR2 from the germline V gene are MNHEY and SMNVEV (reference sequence). The CDR3 contains 12 residues. The CDR3, as DNA: TGTGCCAGCAGCCGTGGGAGGGGTGTCCTGACTTTC. As protein: CASSRGRGVLTF.

The rearrangement joins TRBV5-1 to TRBJ2-1; possible D gene TRBD1, 6 bases. V was pared by 4 bases and J by 3 bases, with 17 bases between. This CDR3 is built from 16 residues. CDR1 and CDR2 from the germline V gene are SGHRS and YFSETQ. As DNA, the CDR3 is TGCGCCAGCAGCCTCCATCGACAGGACGTCTACAATGAGCAGTTCTTC. Amino acid sequence: CASSLHRQDVYNEQFF.

The chain employs TRBV28 and TRBJ1-2; weak D call: TRBD1 (5 bases). V lost 10 bases and J 4 bases, leaving 16 bases between the germline ends. The length of the CDR3 is 13 residues. Germline loops: CDR1 MDHEN, CDR2 SYDVKM. For the CDR3, the DNA is TGTGCCACCTTACCGGGACGTATCTATGGCTACACCTTC. Amino acid sequence: CATLPGRIYGYTF.

This rearrangement joins TRBV5-4 to TRBJ2-7; 8 nucleotides line up with TRBD2. V dropped 4 bases and J dropped 4; count of bases not matched to a gene: 7. CDR3 length: 14 residues. The V gene's germline CDR1 is SGHNT and CDR2 YYREEE (reference sequence). CDR3 nucleotides: TGTGCCAGCAGCCAGGGACTAGTCGCGTACGAGCAGTACTTC. This gives the protein CASSQGLVAYEQYF.